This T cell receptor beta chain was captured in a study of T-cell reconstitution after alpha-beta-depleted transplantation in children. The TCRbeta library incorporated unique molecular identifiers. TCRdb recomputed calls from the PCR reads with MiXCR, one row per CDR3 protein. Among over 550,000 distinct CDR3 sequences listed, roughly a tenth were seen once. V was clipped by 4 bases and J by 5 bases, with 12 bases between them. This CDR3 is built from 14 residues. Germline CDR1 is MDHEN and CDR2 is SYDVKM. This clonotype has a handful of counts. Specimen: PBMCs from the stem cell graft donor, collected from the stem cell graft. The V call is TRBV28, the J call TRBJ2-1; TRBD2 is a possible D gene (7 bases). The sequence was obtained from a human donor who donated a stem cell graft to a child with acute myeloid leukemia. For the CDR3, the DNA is TGTGCCAGCAGTTCCACAGGGAGGGACAATGAGCAGTTCTTC. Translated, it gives CASSSTGRDNEQFF.